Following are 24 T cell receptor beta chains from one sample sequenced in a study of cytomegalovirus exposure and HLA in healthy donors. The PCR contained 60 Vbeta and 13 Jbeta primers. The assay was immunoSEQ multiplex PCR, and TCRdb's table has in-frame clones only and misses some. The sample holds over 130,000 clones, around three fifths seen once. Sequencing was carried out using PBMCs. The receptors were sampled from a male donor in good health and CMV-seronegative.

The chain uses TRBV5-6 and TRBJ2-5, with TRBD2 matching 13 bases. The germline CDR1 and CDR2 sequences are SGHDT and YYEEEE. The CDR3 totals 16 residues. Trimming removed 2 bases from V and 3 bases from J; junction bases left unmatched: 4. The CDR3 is CASSFTSGGAEETQYF. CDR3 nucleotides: TGTGCCAGCAGCTTTACTAGCGGGGGGGCAGAAGAGACCCAGTACTTC.

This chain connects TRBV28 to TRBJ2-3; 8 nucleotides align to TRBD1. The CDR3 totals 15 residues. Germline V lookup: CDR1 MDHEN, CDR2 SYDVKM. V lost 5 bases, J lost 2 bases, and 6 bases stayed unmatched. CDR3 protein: CASSPGTGPTDTQYF. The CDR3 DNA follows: TGTGCCAGCAGTCCCGGGACAGGCCCCACAGATACGCAGTATTTT.

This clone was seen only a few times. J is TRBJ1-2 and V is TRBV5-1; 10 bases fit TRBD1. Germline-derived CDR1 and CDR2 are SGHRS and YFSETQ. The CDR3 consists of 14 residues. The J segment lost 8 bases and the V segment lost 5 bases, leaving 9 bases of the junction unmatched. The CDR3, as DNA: TGCGCCAGCAGGTCCGGGACAGGGGTGTACGGCTACACCTTC. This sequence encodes CASRSGTGVYGYTF.

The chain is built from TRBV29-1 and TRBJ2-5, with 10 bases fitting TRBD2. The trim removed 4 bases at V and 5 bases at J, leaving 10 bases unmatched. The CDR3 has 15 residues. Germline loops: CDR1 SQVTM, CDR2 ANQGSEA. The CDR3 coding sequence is TGCAGCGTTGGTCTTAGCGGGGGGAGCATGGAGACCCAGTACTTC. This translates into CSVGLSGGSMETQYF. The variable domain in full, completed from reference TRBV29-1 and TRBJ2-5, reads SAVISQKPSRDICQRGTSLTIQCQVDSQVTMMFWYRQQPGQSLTLIATANQGSEATYESGFVIDKFPISRPNLTFSTLTVSNMSPEDSSIYLCSVGLSGGSMETQYFGPGTRLLVL.

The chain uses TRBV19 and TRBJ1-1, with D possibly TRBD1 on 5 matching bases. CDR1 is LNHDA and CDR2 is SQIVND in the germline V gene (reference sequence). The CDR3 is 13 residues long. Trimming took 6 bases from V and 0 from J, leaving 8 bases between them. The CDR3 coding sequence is TGTGCCAGTAGCACGACAGTGAACACTGAAGCTTTCTTT. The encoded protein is CASSTTVNTEAFF. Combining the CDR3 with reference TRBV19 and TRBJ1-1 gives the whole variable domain DGGITQSPKYLFRKEGQNVTLSCEQNLNHDAMYWYRQDPGQGLRLIYYSQIVNDFQKGDIAEGYSVSREKKESFPLTVTSAQKNPTAFYLCASSTTVNTEAFFGQGTRLTVV.

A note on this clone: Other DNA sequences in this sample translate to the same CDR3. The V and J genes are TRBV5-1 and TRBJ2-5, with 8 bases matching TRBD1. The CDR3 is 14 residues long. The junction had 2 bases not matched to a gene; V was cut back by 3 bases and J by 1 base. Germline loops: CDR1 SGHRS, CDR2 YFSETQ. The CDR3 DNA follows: TGCGCCAGCAGCTCCGGGACAGGCCAAGAGACCCAGTACTTC. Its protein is CASSSGTGQETQYF.

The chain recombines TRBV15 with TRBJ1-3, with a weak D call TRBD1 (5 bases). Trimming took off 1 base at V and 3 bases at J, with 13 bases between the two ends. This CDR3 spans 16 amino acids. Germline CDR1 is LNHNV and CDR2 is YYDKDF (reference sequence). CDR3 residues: CATSRGKGFNGNTIYF. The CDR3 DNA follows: TGTGCCACCAGCAGAGGAAAGGGGTTCAATGGAAACACCATATATTTT.

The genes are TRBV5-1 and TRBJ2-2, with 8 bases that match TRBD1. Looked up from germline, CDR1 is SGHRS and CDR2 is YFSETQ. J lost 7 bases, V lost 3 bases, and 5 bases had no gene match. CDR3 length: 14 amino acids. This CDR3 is CASSSRTGYGELFF. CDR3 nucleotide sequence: TGCGCCAGCAGCTCTCGGACAGGGTACGGGGAGCTGTTTTTT.

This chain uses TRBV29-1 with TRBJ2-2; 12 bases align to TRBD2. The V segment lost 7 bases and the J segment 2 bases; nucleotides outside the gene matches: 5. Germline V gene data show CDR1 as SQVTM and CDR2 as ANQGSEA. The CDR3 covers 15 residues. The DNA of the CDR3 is TGCAGCGCGAGACTAGCGGGGGACAACACCGGGGAGCTGTTTTTT. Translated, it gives CSARLAGDNTGELFF.

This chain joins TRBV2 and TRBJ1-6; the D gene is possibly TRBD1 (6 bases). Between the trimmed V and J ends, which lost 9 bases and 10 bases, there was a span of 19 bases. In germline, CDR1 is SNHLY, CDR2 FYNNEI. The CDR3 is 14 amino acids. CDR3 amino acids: CASNRVGQESPLHF. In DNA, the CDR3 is TGTGCCAGTAACAGGGTCGGCCAGGAGTCACCCCTCCACTTT.

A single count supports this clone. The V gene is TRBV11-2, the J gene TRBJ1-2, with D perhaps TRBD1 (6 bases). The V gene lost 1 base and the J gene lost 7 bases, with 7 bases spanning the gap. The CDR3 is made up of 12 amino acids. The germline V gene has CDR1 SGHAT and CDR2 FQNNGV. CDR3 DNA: TGTGCCAGCAGCTTAGGCAGGGGTGGCTACACCTTC. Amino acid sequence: CASSLGRGGYTF.

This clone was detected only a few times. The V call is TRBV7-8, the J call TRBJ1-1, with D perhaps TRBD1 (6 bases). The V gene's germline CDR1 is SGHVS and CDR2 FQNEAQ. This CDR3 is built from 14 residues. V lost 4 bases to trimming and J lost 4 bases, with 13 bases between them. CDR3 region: CASSSAPQGTEAFF. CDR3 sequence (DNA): TGTGCCAGCAGCTCCGCCCCACAGGGCACTGAAGCTTTCTTT.

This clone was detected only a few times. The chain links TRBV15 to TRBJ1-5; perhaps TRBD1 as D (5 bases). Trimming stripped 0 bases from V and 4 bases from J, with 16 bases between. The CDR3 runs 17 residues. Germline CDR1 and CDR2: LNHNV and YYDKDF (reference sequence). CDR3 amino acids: CATSRDPPTTVNQPQHF. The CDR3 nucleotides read TGTGCCACCAGCAGAGATCCCCCGACGACAGTAAATCAGCCCCAGCATTTT.

The CDR3 spells CASSRGENGYTF. In nucleotides, the CDR3 is TGTGCCAGCAGCCGGGGGGAAAATGGCTACACCTTC. The chain joins TRBV6-6 to TRBJ1-2, with a weak D call TRBD1 (5 bases). Trimming removed 6 bases from V and 6 bases from J, with 11 bases in between. The CDR3 spans 12 residues. Germline lookup yields CDR1 MNHNY and CDR2 SVGAGI (reference sequence).

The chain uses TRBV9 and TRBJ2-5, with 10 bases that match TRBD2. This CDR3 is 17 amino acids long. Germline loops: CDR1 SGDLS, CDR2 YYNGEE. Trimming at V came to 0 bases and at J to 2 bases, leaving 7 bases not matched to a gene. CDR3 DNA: TGTGCCAGCAGCGTAGGGTTAGCGGGGGGACTTCAAGAGACCCAGTACTTC. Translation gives CASSVGLAGGLQETQYF.

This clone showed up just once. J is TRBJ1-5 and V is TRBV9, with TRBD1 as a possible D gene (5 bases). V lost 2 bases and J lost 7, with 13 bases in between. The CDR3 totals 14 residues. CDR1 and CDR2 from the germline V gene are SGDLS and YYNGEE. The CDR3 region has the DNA TGTGCCAGCAGCGTGGGCCAGGGTGGCCAGCCCCAGCATTTT. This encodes CASSVGQGGQPQHF.

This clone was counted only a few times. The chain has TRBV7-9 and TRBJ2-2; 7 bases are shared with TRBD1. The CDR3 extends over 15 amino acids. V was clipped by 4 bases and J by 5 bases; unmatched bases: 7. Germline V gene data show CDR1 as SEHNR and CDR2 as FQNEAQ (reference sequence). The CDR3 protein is CASSSTGLMTGELFF. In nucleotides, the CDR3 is TGTGCCAGCAGCTCGACAGGGTTGATGACCGGGGAGCTGTTTTTT.

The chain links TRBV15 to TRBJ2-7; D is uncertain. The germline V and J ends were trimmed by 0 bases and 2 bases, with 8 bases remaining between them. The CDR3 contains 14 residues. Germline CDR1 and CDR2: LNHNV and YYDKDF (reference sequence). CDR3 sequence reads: CATSREALPYEQYF. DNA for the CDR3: TGTGCCACCAGCAGAGAAGCCCTGCCCTACGAGCAGTACTTC.

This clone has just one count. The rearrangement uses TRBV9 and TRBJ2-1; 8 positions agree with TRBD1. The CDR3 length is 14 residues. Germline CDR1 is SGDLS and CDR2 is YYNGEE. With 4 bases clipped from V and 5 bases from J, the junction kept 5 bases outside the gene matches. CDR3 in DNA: TGTGCCAGCAGCCCCCGGGGACAGGACAATGAGCAGTTCTTC. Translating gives CASSPRGQDNEQFF.

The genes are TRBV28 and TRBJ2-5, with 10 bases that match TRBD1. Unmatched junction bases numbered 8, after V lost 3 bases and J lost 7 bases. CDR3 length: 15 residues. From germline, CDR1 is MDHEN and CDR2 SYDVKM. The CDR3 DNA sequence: TGTGCCAGCAGTTTTGAGACAGGGGGCATTGGGACCCAGTACTTC. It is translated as CASSFETGGIGTQYF.

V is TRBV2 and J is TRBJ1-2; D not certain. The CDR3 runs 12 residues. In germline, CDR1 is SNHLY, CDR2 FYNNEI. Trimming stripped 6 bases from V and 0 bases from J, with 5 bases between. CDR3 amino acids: CASSLSNYGYTF. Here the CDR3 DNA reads TGTGCCAGCAGCCTTTCTAACTATGGCTACACCTTC.

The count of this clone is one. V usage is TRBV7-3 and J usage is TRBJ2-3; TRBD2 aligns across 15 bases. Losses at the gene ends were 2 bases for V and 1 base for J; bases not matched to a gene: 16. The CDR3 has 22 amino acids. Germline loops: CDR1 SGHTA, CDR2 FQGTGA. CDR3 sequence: CASSLVYIGPGLAGGGTDTQYF. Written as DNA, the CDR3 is TGTGCCAGCAGCTTAGTATACATAGGTCCGGGACTAGCGGGGGGTGGCACAGATACGCAGTATTTT.

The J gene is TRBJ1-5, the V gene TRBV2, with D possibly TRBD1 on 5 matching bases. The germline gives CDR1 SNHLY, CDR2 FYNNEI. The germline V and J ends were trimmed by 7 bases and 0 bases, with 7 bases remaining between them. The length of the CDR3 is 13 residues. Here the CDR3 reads CASTGYSNQPQHF. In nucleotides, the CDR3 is TGTGCCAGCACAGGGTATAGCAATCAGCCCCAGCATTTT.

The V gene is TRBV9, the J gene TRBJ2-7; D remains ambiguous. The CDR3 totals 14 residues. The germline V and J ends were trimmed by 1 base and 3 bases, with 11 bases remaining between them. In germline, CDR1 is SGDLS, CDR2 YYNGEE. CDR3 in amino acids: CASSVTTLSYEQYF. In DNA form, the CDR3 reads TGTGCCAGCAGCGTAACGACATTAAGCTACGAGCAGTACTTC.